This is a list of T cell receptor beta chains from one sample in a study of a mutant IDH1 vaccine in newly diagnosed glioma. Their antigens remain unidentified. Profiling relied on immunoSEQ multiplex PCR, and the TCRdb table lists in-frame clones only, not all of them. This sample has tens of thousands of clones, with approximately 81% found just once. The input for sequencing was PBMCs, taken from a glioma patient whose treatment included an IDH1 peptide vaccine. The receptor set was obtained from a woman aged 18 to 35 with glioma. CDR3s include the opening cysteine and the closing phenylalanine or tryptophan.

TRBJ2-2,TRBV6-1,CASSESREWAGELFF
TRBJ1-1,TRBV19,CASIRQAGNTEAFF
TRBJ1-1,TRBV7-2,CASSLDRMNTEAFF
TRBJ1-3,TRBV5-4,CASSRQGSGNTIYF
TRBJ1-2,TRBV5-1,CASSLTGGAYYGYTF
TRBJ1-1,TRBV27,CASSSVRVRNTEAFF
TRBJ2-2,TRBV2,CASRPTTSNTGELFF
TRBJ2-5,TRBV7-6,CASSPAGGQETQYF
TRBJ1-6,TRBV7-6,CASSLEQGVGTLHF
TRBJ1-1,TRBV7-9,CASSLGVTEAFF
TRBJ2-3,TRBV5-1,CASSDLSGGVSTDTQYF
TRBJ1-5,TRBV9,CASSVEPGINQPQHF
TRBJ2-7,TRBV4-1,CASSQDGRSREQYF
TRBJ2-5,TRBV6-5,CASSRGTSGIKTQYF
TRBJ1-6,TRBV19,CASSFIGGSYNSPLHF
TRBJ1-2,TRBV7-2,CASSQQTGGYGYTF
TRBJ2-1,TRBV5-1,CASSLKGEQFF
TRBJ2-1,TRBV29-1,CSVDTSGTRNEQFF
TRBJ1-2,TRBV10-1,CASSEPGRGGRLGYGYTF
TRBJ1-2,TRBV6-5,CASRLRDRYGYTF
TRBJ2-7,TRBV2,CASRGRRRLTQSYEQYF
TRBJ1-4,TRBV5-5,CASSRDIGGEKLFF
TRBJ2-5,TRBV7-3,CASSLGLAGQETQYF
TRBJ2-2,TRBV6-1,CASSDRLAGGSGELFF
TRBJ2-7,TRBV6-1,CASSEDRHGYEQYF
TRBJ1-2,TRBV5-4,CASSLPSGAHYGYTF
TRBJ1-1,TRBV5-4,CASSVAGGVNTEAFF
TRBJ1-1,TRBV10-3,CAISESDGFSEAFF
TRBJ2-3,TRBV5-1,CASSPGRIIADTQYF
TRBJ2-7,TRBV6-1,CASSEFSPNGYEQYF
TRBJ2-7,TRBV2,CASSENRMVRGAQYF
TRBJ2-5,TRBV5-1,CASRSEVRDKTQYF
TRBJ1-1,TRBV6-5,CASWGLVGAEAFF
TRBJ2-7,TRBV7-7,CASSTAPGPYEQYF
TRBJ2-7,TRBV10-3,CAISESQGSIAEQYF
TRBJ2-7,TRBV7-9,CASGTVAPVYEQYF
TRBJ2-1,TRBV7-2,CASSGPERIWFF
TRBJ2-2,TRBV18,CASSPFDRPTGELFF
TRBJ1-1,TRBV5-1,CASSSQGRTEAFF
TRBJ2-1,TRBV21-1,CASSTIPGRVRVGRPWPNEQFF
TRBJ2-1,TRBV10-2,CASSELRTSGIKFF
TRBJ2-7,TRBV4-2,CASSQDPPGCGSYEQYF
TRBJ2-5,TRBV30,CAWKRETQYF
TRBJ1-1,TRBV6-4,CASSAGDENTEAFF
TRBJ2-5,TRBV9,CASSVDLPGTLKETQYF
TRBJ2-5,TRBV7-9,CASSLAGTGGQETQYF
TRBJ1-2,TRBV5-4,CASSPRQGALGYGYTF
TRBJ2-5,TRBV27,CASSPEREGRGTQYF
TRBJ1-1,TRBV5-1,CASSSTGGGWNTEAFF
TRBJ2-1,TRBV2,CASASGGSYNEQFF
TRBJ2-7,TRBV18,CASSPGRGDASYEQYF
TRBJ2-4,TRBV27,CASSPFSGLAKNIQYF